This TCR beta chain originates from a study of cytomegalovirus exposure and HLA in healthy donors (dated by TCRdb to about 2017). Turning to the overall study: An earlier analysis of approximately 590 of the donors reported 250 to 350 Gb of sequence data and around 120 million unique TCR beta sequences from approximately 180 million T cells. An early release that covered some 630 HLA-typed donors contained around 300 gigabases of sequencing data and 75 million to 100 million unique TCR sequences. Among the roughly 400 genotyped donors, approximately 82% belonged to the genetic ancestry cluster associated with self-reported Caucasian donors. The study aimed to test whether signatures of past pathogen exposure could be identified by cataloging public T cell receptors. Using immunosequencing, the study profiled T cell repertoires from around 680 subjects and related those repertoires to cytomegalovirus serostatus. In addition to the first cohort of several hundred subjects, a separate validation cohort of approximately 110 different subjects was used. High-throughput TCR immunosequencing, statistical association of individual TCRs with disease status, and machine learning were combined to predict cytomegalovirus infection status. A later analysis re-examined previously published TCR beta repertoires from just over 650 donors and added high-resolution HLA genotyping to investigate patterns of TCR occurrence. Rather than using new phenotypic data, the later analysis identified candidate immune exposures from TCR beta sequences and from how often those sequences occurred across donors. To decide whether each TCR beta V gene segment behaved as functional or pseudogenic, an earlier analysis of some 540 of the donors relied on high-throughput TCR beta sequencing. Alongside the repertoire data, information on donor age, sex, ethnicity and CMV serostatus was compiled. A later genetic analysis took genome-wide SNP genotypes for about 55% of the 666 donors and used that subset as a discovery cohort. All discovery cohort repertoires had been generated on a single sequencing platform. Both class I and class II loci were covered by HLA typing, at four-digit resolution. The number of typed donors differed by locus: roughly 620-630 for A, B, C, DRB1 and DQB1; 522 for DQA1; approximately 600 for DPA1; and approximately 450 for DPB1. A handful of DR-DQ haplotypes were handled as single units for association and clustering because linkage in the cohort was strong. On average, about 240,000 unique TCR beta nucleotide sequences were sequenced per donor among roughly 430 genotyped donors of the cohort, with 15% to 20% of those sequences being non-productive. General conclusions and limits of the study: Most CMV-associated TCR beta chains appeared to be HLA-restricted in a later analysis, and the HLA associations seemed to be driven largely by CMV exposure. Correlated functional status among segregating V segments might reflect linkage disequilibrium, but an unknown experimental factor could not be ruled out. According to a later analysis, TCR association rates differed among HLA loci, with DRB1 alleles showing the most associated TCRs and HLA-C alleles showing the fewest. The classifier was reported to diagnose cytomegalovirus status with high specificity and sensitivity in both the original and validation cohorts. About 17 rarely observed V segments, including chromosome 9 orphons, were excluded from the earlier analysis of a few hundred of the donors because counts were too low. Compared with equally common non-associated chains, HLA-associated TCR beta chains in a later analysis were more clonally expanded and had lower generation probabilities. Most TCR sequences were seen in very few donors, while some public TCRs were found in many individuals. A further reported finding was that TCR beta sequences accurately predicted the HLA-A and HLA-B alleles for most subjects in the first cohort. Because the 87-base-pair reads could not distinguish some IMGT-functional V segments, including TRBV6-2 and TRBV6-3, those segments were excluded. A cluster of highly shared sequence variants was judged likely to represent a technical artifact of the sequencing pipeline. In an earlier analysis of fewer than 700 of the donors, most TCR beta V segments appeared in productive rearrangements about 87% or about 30% of the time, broadly matching IMGT annotations. A later analysis associated about 17,000 TCR beta sequences with specific HLA alleles at a false discovery rate of 0.05. The authors suggested that the approach could potentially be extended to other disease states and immunological phenotypes. In a later analysis, several top co-occurrence clusters were reported to appear linked to parvovirus B19, influenza, CMV and Epstein-Barr virus. Strong co-occurrence of HLA alleles, especially DR and DQ, made assigning TCR associations to individual alleles difficult. Because some donors lacked HLA typing at each locus, the association tests relied only on the typed subset. In a later genetic analysis, fewer N-insertions in productive TCRs were reported among donors in an Asian-associated ancestry cluster than the 666-donor mean. The only immune exposure information available for the cohort was CMV serostatus. A later genetic analysis associated a missense DCLRE1C variant with V-gene and J-gene trimming of TCR beta chains, and an independent cohort replicated the association. Sequencing depth was assumed to be roughly uniform across donors in the presence/absence analyses, though that assumption may not hold. This cohort had only TCR beta chains sequenced, and the lack of alpha or paired-chain data limited which features could be detected. In vitro tests confirmed that three of the cytomegalovirus-associated TCR beta chains recognize cytomegalovirus antigens. The study listed 150 to 200 TCR beta chains as associated with cytomegalovirus.

The cohort was made up of approximately 700 healthy bone marrow donors. Cohort members were all nominally healthy when sampled, although unrecorded immune exposures were likely present. The donor tested CMV seropositive and was one of the 289 seropositive cohort members. Every donor gave a peripheral blood sample, and the peripheral blood mononuclear cells from that sample were used for TCR beta sequencing. The Qiagen DNeasy Blood Extraction Kit was used to extract genomic DNA from the blood cell samples. The junction carries 10 bases between V and J, which are trimmed by 1 base and 15 bases respectively. The CDR3 numbers 11 residues from cysteine through phenylalanine. Of the read, only the CDR3 DNA is kept; its 33 bases are in frame from base 1. Sequences SGHAT (CDR1) and FQNNGV (CDR2) are obtained from the germline V gene. About this clone: What antigen it recognizes has not been identified. No much larger clone exists at a distance of one base, and base qualities are not known.

Library construction relied on the immunoSEQ multiplex PCR assay. The multiplex PCR relied on a mix of 60 forward primers for TCR Vbeta segments and 13 reverse primers for TCR Jbeta segments. A multiplex PCR assay on genomic DNA amplified the CDR3 region of rearranged TCR beta genes. Amplified TCR beta libraries were sequenced as 87-base-pair reads on the Illumina HiSeq System. The authors' pipeline ran thus. A later analysis counted 65 million to 90 million unique TCR beta chains across the 666 repertoires, and some 12 million of these chains were shared by at least two donors. To remove PCR and sequencing errors, raw reads were error-corrected and collapsed into unique sequences using a nearest-neighbor algorithm that merged closely related sequences. Alignment of CDR3 sequences to IMGT reference sequences was used to assign V, D and J gene segments. For a sequence to be retained, at least a six-nucleotide match to both a V gene segment and a J gene segment was required. Rearrangements were classified as productive when the CDR3 lacked stop codons and remained in frame with V and J, and all other rearrangements were classified as non-productive. CDR3 was defined according to IMGT convention as the region running from the second conserved V-encoded cysteine to the conserved J-encoded phenylalanine. In an earlier analysis of more than 550 of the donors, sequences lacking an unambiguous match to a single V gene segment were excluded. In an earlier analysis of 500 to 750 of the donors, V segments were called functional above 56.7% productive rearrangements and were called segregating when the between-donor standard deviation exceeded 5%. A statistical classification framework was built to diagnose cytomegalovirus status from the catalog of TCR beta chain sequences. A later analysis assigned V and J genes by comparing TCR nucleotide sequences with IMGT/GENE-DB human TR gene sequences. Using the TCRdist pipeline, a later analysis assigned CDR3 sequences along with most-parsimonious VDJ recombination scenarios. In a later analysis, every TCR beta chain was defined by the combination of its CDR3 amino acid sequence and its V-gene family, and reads without a unique V-gene family were dropped. In a later analysis, fewer than 600 highly shared, low-generation-probability nucleotide sequences were removed to address suspected cross-contamination and a sequencing artifact. In a later analysis, a clonal expansion index was calculated for each public chain from normalized within-repertoire ranks of inferred template counts. In a later analysis, generation probabilities were computed using a VDJ recombination model fitted to out-of-frame rearrangements, and the results were checked against IGoR. Hypergeometric tests were used in a later analysis to score TCR-TCR, TCR-HLA and TCR-CMV co-occurrence, with a repertoire-size bias correction applied to the TCR pairs. A later analysis estimated false discovery rates by permuting HLA or CMV assignments 20 times. A later analysis grouped co-occurring TCRs with DBSCAN, adding TCRdist sequence similarity when clustering within HLA-allele-positive subsets. Repertoires with fewer than 30,000 or more than 120,000 public chains were left out of co-occurrence clustering, as were five repertoires with anomalous nucleotide sharing. TCRdb's version of the immuneACCESS table is confined to in-frame rearrangements and falls short of the full clone set. An unresolved V gene accounts for under half of the shortfall where checked; the remainder is of unknown origin. V, J and clone size were drawn from that table, and D and trimming were deduced from the DNA. The sample data list about 230,000 clones, and over 65% of these were observed just once. The ten largest account for around 2.9% of the sample.

This sequence uses TRBV11-2 and TRBJ2-1, and perhaps TRBD2 as D gene, on 5 matching bases. The sequence was collected from a woman aged 60 to 75 in good health and CMV-seropositive. The specimen was PBMCs. The CDR3 region reads CASSLGQRPFF. The nucleotides read TGTGCCAGCAGCTTAGGGCAGCGGCCGTTCTTC.